This T cell receptor beta chain stems from a study of cytomegalovirus exposure and HLA in healthy donors. Study conclusions and caveats: Rare sequences made up most TCRs, while some public TCRs were found in many donors. Data from an earlier analysis indicated that most TCR beta V segments were productive either about 87% or about 30% of the time. TRBV6-2, TRBV6-3 and some other V segments were unresolvable in 87-base-pair reads.

This PCR relied on a set of 60 Vbeta primers and 13 Jbeta primers. The method was immunoSEQ multiplex PCR; TCRdb's version includes in-frame clones alone and lacks a portion of them. Here the sample spans 150,000 to 200,000 clones, about 65% being singletons. V lost 5 bases and J lost 5; bases outside the gene matches: 14. The V gene's germline CDR1 is SEHNR and CDR2 FQNEAQ (reference sequence). CDR3 length equals 18 residues. Notes on this clone: The antigen is not known.

Input material: PBMCs. The chain combines TRBV7-9 with TRBJ2-5, with 13 bases lining up with TRBD2. This clonotype originated in a man aged 35-49 years in good health and CMV-seropositive. CDR3 amino acids: CASSPYNQLAGGRETQYF. CDR3 sequence (DNA): TGTGCCAGCAGCCCCTACAACCAACTAGCGGGGGGGCGGGAGACCCAGTACTTC.